This T cell receptor beta chain was obtained from a study of CXCR3-negative and CXCR3-positive naive CD8 T cells. There are 13 residues in the CDR3. CDR1 SGHAT and CDR2 FQNNGV come from the germline V gene. TRB cDNA libraries were made by UMI-labeled 5' RACE. TCRdb reanalyzed the 5' RACE reads, giving one entry per CDR3 protein sequence and no DNA. The listing records tens of thousands of distinct CDR3 sequences. The specimen sequenced was naive CXCR3- CD8+ T cells from blood. The subset is: CD45RO-CCR7+CD27+CD95- naive CD8+ T cells lacking CXCR3 (TNR3-). The chain joins TRBV11-2 to TRBJ2-7; TCRdb's assignment of TRBD1 cannot be checked, as there is no DNA. The sequence came from a human donor in good health. Some clones in this sample may be carry-over from other donors' samples. The CDR3 here is CASSTTGNYEQYF.